This paragraph reports one TCR beta chain. This CDR3 is built from 15 residues. V trimming: 6 bases; J trimming: 3 bases; junction bases outside the gene matches: 8. Germline V CDR1 and CDR2: SGHVS, FNYEAQ. TCRdb used MiXCR to reprocess the reads, holding one entry per CDR3 protein. The top ten hold 2.8% of the sample, which has hundreds of thousands of distinct CDR3 sequences, 35% seen once. This specimen belongs to a study of T cell repertoires in cytomegalovirus infection. The origin of this receptor is a human donor in good health (CMV status not recorded). Some clones in this sample may be carry-over from other donors' samples. What was sequenced was PBMCs. The chain is built from TRBV7-6 and TRBJ1-5, with 7 bases identical to TRBD1. The CDR3 spells CASRVRQGHNQPQHF. The DNA of the CDR3 is TGTGCCAGCAGGGTTAGACAGGGACACAATCAGCCCCAGCATTTT.